This T cell receptor beta chain is drawn from a study of brain T cells in children with intractable seizures. CDR3 length equals 13 residues. Germline V gene lookup returns CDR1 GTSNPN and CDR2 SVGIG (reference sequence). The V segment lost 5 bases and the J segment 4 bases; nucleotides outside the gene matches: 4. Regarding this clone: Its cognate antigen is unknown.

Study observations and caveats: HCMV serostatus was not known, and viral specificity came from CDR3 similarity only.

The method was immunoSEQ multiplex PCR; TCRdb's version includes in-frame clones alone and lacks a portion of them. Among about 340,000 clones listed, over 90% were seen once. Specified time point: blood from clinic visit 5 months post-surgery; TSC patient then seizure free. The sequenced cases were selected for having the highest brain T cell transcript signatures. Pre-surgery treatment included at least one anti-epileptic drug. The source of this sequence is a boy in the first two years of life with tuberous sclerosis and intractable seizures. The chain uses TRBV30 and TRBJ2-2; 7 nucleotides agree with TRBD1. The sequencing used peripheral blood, collected roughly 5 months after surgery. The CDR3 here is CAWSGGFTGELFF. Here the CDR3 DNA reads TGTGCCTGGTCAGGGGGTTTCACCGGGGAGCTGTTTTTT.